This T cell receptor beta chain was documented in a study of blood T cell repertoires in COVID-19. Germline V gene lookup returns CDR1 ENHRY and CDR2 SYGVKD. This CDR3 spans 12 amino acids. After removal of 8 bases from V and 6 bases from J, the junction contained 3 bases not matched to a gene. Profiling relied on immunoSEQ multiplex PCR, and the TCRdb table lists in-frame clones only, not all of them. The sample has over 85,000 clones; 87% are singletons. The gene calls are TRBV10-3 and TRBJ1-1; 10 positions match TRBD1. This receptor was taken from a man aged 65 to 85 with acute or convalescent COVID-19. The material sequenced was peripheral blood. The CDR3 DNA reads TGTGCCATCGGGACAGGGGCGGCTGAAGCTTTCTTT. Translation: CAIGTGAAEAFF.